This T cell receptor (beta chain) was documented in a study of neoadjuvant anti-PD-1 for oral cavity cancer. Study as a whole: Patients mostly received three to four biweekly nivolumab doses at 3 mg/kg before surgery.

This clone occurred once. What it recognizes is unknown. Germline V gene lookup returns CDR1 MGHDK and CDR2 SYGVNS. The CDR3 totals 15 residues. V was pared by 3 bases and J by 1 base, with 4 bases of the junction left unmatched. Study results and limitations: Treg/Th17 ratio rose with pretreatment blood and fell with post-treatment tumor TCRbeta clonality.

Measured with immunoSEQ multiplex PCR; TCRdb has only the in-frame clones, and not every one. The repertoire holds about 81,000 clones, 70% to 85% seen once, with 2.5% to 4% in the top ten. Sequencing used PBMCs, obtained before nivolumab (anti-PD-1) treatment. This clonotype originated in a person aged 40 to 85 with oral cavity squamous cell carcinoma. The V call is TRBV25-1, the J call TRBJ1-1; 8 nucleotides align to TRBD1. CDR3 DNA sequence: TGTGCCAGCAGTGACCCTGGACAGGGGAACACTGAAGCTTTCTTT. This encodes CASSDPGQGNTEAFF.